The 17 T cell receptor beta chains listed next were all sequenced from one sample in a study of graft-versus-host responses after intestinal transplantation. Clones were read by immunoSEQ multiplex PCR, and TCRdb kept only the in-frame ones, dropping some. The sample records about 99,000 clones, 80% to 95% being singletons. Their antigens remain unidentified. The sample here was unstimulated CD8+ T cells sorted from spleen or lymph node cells, taken before intestinal transplant. The receptors shown here come from a human donor who received an intestinal transplant.

The V gene is TRBV7-8, the J gene TRBJ1-3; D gene unclear. The CDR3 runs 16 residues. Germline-derived CDR1 and CDR2 are SGHVS and FQNEAQ. Trimming cost V 5 bases and J 2 bases, with 16 bases left between them. The CDR3: CASSDLGRPTGNTIYF. The CDR3, as DNA: TGTGCCAGCAGCGACTTGGGTCGGCCTACTGGAAACACCATATATTTT.

The chain combines TRBV6-1 with TRBJ2-5; D perhaps matches TRBD2 (6 bases). The DNA end is more similar to TRBJ2-7, so the J call may be wrong. Germline CDR1 is MNHNS and CDR2 is SASEGT. The CDR3 contains 14 residues. This chain's CDR3 is CASGSRDWAYEQYF. The CDR3 region has the DNA TGTGCCAGCGGGTCCCGGGACTGGGCCTACGAGCAGTACTTC.

The chain's CDR3 is CASSSSGEDEQFF. The CDR3 DNA follows: TGTGCCAGCAGCTCCTCAGGGGAGGATGAGCAGTTCTTC. The chain employs TRBV9 and TRBJ2-1, with D possibly called TRBD1 or TRBD2 (6 bases each). Germline CDR1 reads SGDLS; CDR2 reads YYNGEE. V was clipped by 4 bases and J by 8 bases, with 13 bases between them. The CDR3 loop spans 13 amino acids.

The chain combines TRBV2 with TRBJ1-5; the match to TRBD1 covers 7 bases. Germline loops: CDR1 SNHLY, CDR2 FYNNEI. With V trimmed by 5 bases and J by 5 bases, 6 bases remained unmatched. This CDR3 region has 14 residues. Here the CDR3 DNA reads TGTGCCAGCAGTTGGACAGGAATCGATCAGCCCCAGCATTTT. Translating gives CASSWTGIDQPQHF.

The chain combines TRBV4-1 with TRBJ2-3, with D uncertain. The germline V and J ends were trimmed by 1 base and 0 bases, with 5 bases remaining between them. Germline values: CDR1 MGHRA, CDR2 YSYEKL. The CDR3 consists of 14 residues. CDR3 sequence reads: CASSQVGSTDTQYF. For the CDR3, the DNA is TGCGCCAGCAGCCAAGTAGGTAGCACAGATACGCAGTATTTT.

The chain links TRBV11-1 to TRBJ2-7; 7 nucleotides agree with TRBD1. Trimming removed 6 bases from V and 2 bases from J; junction bases left unmatched: 7. Germline loops: CDR1 SGHAT, CDR2 FQDESV (reference sequence). The CDR3 extends over 14 amino acids. In DNA form, the CDR3 reads TGTGCCAGCAGGCTCGACAGGGATCCCTACGAGCAGTACTTC. It encodes CASRLDRDPYEQYF.

V and J are TRBV27 and TRBJ2-3; a weak D match, TRBD2 (5 bases). CDR3 length: 11 amino acids. Germline V gene data show CDR1 as MNHEY and CDR2 as SMNVEV (reference sequence). V lost 10 bases to trimming and J lost 6 bases, with 11 bases between them. The CDR3 bases are TGTGCCACCCCACGGGGTGATACGCAGTATTTT. It specifies CATPRGDTQYF.

This rearrangement joins TRBV15 to TRBJ2-7, with D perhaps being TRBD1 or TRBD2 (6 bases each). V was trimmed by 8 bases and J by 3 bases, leaving 23 bases between them. Per the germline V gene, CDR1 is LNHNV and CDR2 is YYDKDF (reference sequence). The CDR3 is 16 amino acids. The CDR3 DNA follows: TGTGCCACCGGCTTTGGGGGGCCCGGGATTGGCTACGAGCAGTACTTC. As protein: CATGFGGPGIGYEQYF.

This clone has only a few counts. The CDR3: CASNAGSGGEQYF. The CDR3, as DNA: TGTGCCAGTAATGCCGGTAGCGGGGGCGAGCAGTACTTC. The chain recombines TRBV19 with TRBJ2-7; 9 positions match TRBD2. The CDR3 covers 13 residues. The V gene's germline CDR1 is LNHDA and CDR2 SQIVND (reference sequence). V trimming: 7 bases; J trimming: 6 bases; junction bases outside the gene matches: 7.

The chain links TRBV6-6 to TRBJ1-2; TRBD1 matches at 7 bases. The CDR3 has 14 residues. CDR1 and CDR2 (germline): MNHNY, SVGAGI (reference sequence). Trimming took 0 bases from V and 8 from J; bases not matched to a gene: 6. The CDR3 DNA reads TGTGCCAGCAGTTACTCGACAGGGTTCGGGGGCTACACCTTC. Its translation: CASSYSTGFGGYTF.

This clone occurred a few times. This chain uses TRBV10-3 with TRBJ1-1; TRBD1 matches at 7 bases. With V trimmed by 4 bases and J by 1 base, 12 bases remained unmatched. The CDR3 extends over 17 amino acids. Per germline, CDR1 ENHRY and CDR2 SYGVKD. Here the CDR3 DNA reads TGTGCCATCAGTGTGATTCGGACAGGCCCGTGGAACACTGAAGCTTTCTTT. It translates to CAISVIRTGPWNTEAFF.

The V call is TRBV10-3, the J call TRBJ2-7; no firm D call. This CDR3 is 11 amino acids long. The germline V gene encodes CDR1 ENHRY and CDR2 SYGVKD. V was shortened by 10 bases and J by 1 base, with 8 bases between the two germline ends. The CDR3, as DNA: TGTGCCACCCGCGAGTCCTACGAGCAGTACTTC. Translating it yields CATRESYEQYF.

The V gene is TRBV7-6, the J gene TRBJ2-1, with no clear D. The V end was cut by 5 bases, the J end by 7 bases, with 15 bases between. Germline-derived CDR1 and CDR2 are SGHVS and FNYEAQ. This CDR3 region has 14 residues. The CDR3 protein is CASSPGPLGNEQFF. In DNA form, the CDR3 reads TGTGCCAGCAGCCCTGGGCCTCTGGGGAATGAGCAGTTCTTC.

This chain links TRBV7-9 with TRBJ2-7, with D possibly called TRBD1 or TRBD2 (5 bases each). The V gene lost 4 bases and the J gene lost 0 bases, with 16 bases spanning the gap. CDR3 size: 16 residues. From germline, CDR1 is SEHNR and CDR2 FQNEAQ (reference sequence). CDR3 DNA: TGTGCCAGCAGCTCCCCGGGACCGAAGAGCTCCTACGAGCAGTACTTC. It encodes CASSSPGPKSSYEQYF.

J is TRBJ2-3 and V is TRBV7-9; D perhaps matches TRBD2 (5 bases). This CDR3 has 13 residues. V was clipped by 4 bases and J by 4 bases, with 9 bases between them. Germline-derived CDR1 and CDR2 are SEHNR and FQNEAQ (reference sequence). This CDR3 is CASSSAVSDTQYF. The CDR3 coding sequence is TGTGCCAGCAGCTCAGCGGTCTCAGATACGCAGTATTTT.

The chain uses TRBV2 and TRBJ1-5; D unresolved. The CDR3 loop spans 12 amino acids. Germline-derived CDR1 and CDR2 are SNHLY and FYNNEI. V dropped 4 bases and J dropped 2 bases, with 3 bases sitting between them. The CDR3 region has the DNA TGTGCCAGCAGTGCAGGCAATCAGCCCCAGCATTTT. It yields the protein CASSAGNQPQHF.

The chain's CDR3 is CASSLFVSTYNEQFF. The CDR3 coding sequence is TGTGCCAGCAGTTTATTTGTGAGTACGTACAATGAGCAGTTCTTC. The chain recombines TRBV27 with TRBJ2-1; no clear D. Germline CDR1 reads MNHEY; CDR2 reads SMNVEV (reference sequence). The CDR3 extends over 15 amino acids. The V end lost 1 base, the J end lost 4 bases, and 11 bases lay between the germline ends.